The clone carrying this T cell receptor (beta chain) was counted at least ten times. Its cognate antigen is unknown. The data derive from a study of Graves' ophthalmopathy and Graves' hyperthyroidism. Study-wide results and caveats: Most expanded clonotypes in thyroid above 0.001 frequency also showed up in blood. Classification of ophthalmopathy versus stable hyperthyroidism by a 13-signature model yielded 85% to 90% sensitivity and just under 84% specificity.

Researchers took RNA transcripts and amplified TCR beta CDR3 regions from them. After a first-round RT-PCR with HTBI primers, a second-round multiplex PCR was run. TCRdb independently ran MiXCR on the multiplex PCR reads; one entry per CDR3 protein. This table holds tens of thousands of distinct CDR3 sequences, over 40% found once. Ophthalmopathy was moderately-to-severely active, CAS at least 3, NOSPECS at least 4, lasting under 3 months. V lost 7 bases to trimming and J lost 4 bases, with 16 bases between them. Germline CDR1 is SNHLY and CDR2 is FYNNEI. The CDR3 consists of 14 residues. The rearrangement uses TRBV2 and TRBJ1-1; a possible D gene is TRBD1 (6 bases). The sequence came from an adult man with Graves' ophthalmopathy. Sequencing was performed on peripheral blood. The chain's CDR3 is CASIGQGTFTEAFF. Here the CDR3 DNA reads TGTGCCAGCATAGGGCAGGGGACCTTCACTGAAGCTTTCTTT. Based on the CDR3 plus reference TRBV2 and TRBJ1-1, the full variable domain is EPEVTQTPSHQVTQMGQEVILRCVPISNHLYFYWYRQILGQKVEFLVSFYNNEISEKSEIFDDQFSVERPDGSNFTLKIRSTKLEDSAMYFCASIGQGTFTEAFFGQGTRLTVV.